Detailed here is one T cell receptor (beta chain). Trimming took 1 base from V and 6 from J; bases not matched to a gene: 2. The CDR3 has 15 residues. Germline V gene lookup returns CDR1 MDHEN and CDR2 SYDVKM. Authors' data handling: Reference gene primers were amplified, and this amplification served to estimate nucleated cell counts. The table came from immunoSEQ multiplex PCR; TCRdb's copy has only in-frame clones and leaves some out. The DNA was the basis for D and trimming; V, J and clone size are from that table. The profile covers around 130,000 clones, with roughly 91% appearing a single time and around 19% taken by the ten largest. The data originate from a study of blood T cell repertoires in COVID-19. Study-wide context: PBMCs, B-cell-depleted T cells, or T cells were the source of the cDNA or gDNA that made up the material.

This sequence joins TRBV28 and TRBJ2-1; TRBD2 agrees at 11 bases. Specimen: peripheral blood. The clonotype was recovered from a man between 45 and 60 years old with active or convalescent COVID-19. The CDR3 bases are TGTGCCAGCAGTTTATTGACTAGCGGGATCAATGAGCAGTTCTTC. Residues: CASSLLTSGINEQFF.